This T cell receptor (beta chain) was identified during a study of blood T cell repertoires in COVID-19. Across the whole study: The cDNA or gDNA used as material had been derived from T cells, B-cell-depleted T cells, or PBMCs.

This clone was found once. TCRdb's table, derived via immunoSEQ multiplex PCR, lists solely in-frame clones and lacks some. The table has fewer than 200,000 clones, around 78% seen once; the top ten hold roughly 4.5%. This CDR3 contains 14 residues. Germline CDR1 SGHDN, CDR2 FVKESK. Trimming took off 3 bases at V and 5 bases at J, with 10 bases between the two ends. The chain employs TRBV14 and TRBJ1-4; no reliable D call. The sample consisted of PBMCs or T cells enriched from blood (not recorded which). The source of this sequence is a woman aged 50 to 60 who had recovered from COVID-19. CDR3 sequence (DNA): TGTGCCAGCAGCCATCCTCCACGGAATGAAAAACTGTTTTTT. Translated: CASSHPPRNEKLFF.